Given below is one T cell receptor (beta chain) in context. What antigen it recognizes has not been identified. The sample holds no much larger clone one base away, and base qualities are not on file. This sample stems from a study of T-cell memory formation after mild COVID-19 (dated by TCRdb to the early 2020s). Background on the whole study: TCR sequence clusters from the two donors were found to be largely donor specific. In a couple of donors, T-cell clones that expanded and contracted after mild COVID-19 were followed by sequencing TCRalpha and TCRbeta repertoires longitudinally. The cohort comprised two young, previously healthy adult volunteers, one female and one male.

The V end gives up 3 bases and the J end 3 bases, leaving 6 bases in the junction not matched to a gene. The CDR3, cysteine through phenylalanine, is 15 amino acids long. Only the CDR3 part of the read is kept: 45 bases, read in frame from the first base. Looking up the germline V gene yields CDR1 SGDLS and CDR2 YYNGEE. Reads for this sample came from an Illumina NovaSeq 6000. TCRalpha and TCRbeta cDNA libraries were built by 5'RACE with constant-segment primers, adding sample barcodes and unique molecular identifiers. Trizol reagent was used to extract RNA from every sample. Libraries were amplified in two PCR steps, with a second sample barcode and Illumina TruSeq adapters added in the second step. Sequencing of the libraries was done on an Illumina NovaSeq, producing 2 x 150 bp paired-end reads. The study's own analysis went as follows. Demultiplexing of reads and collapsing into UMI-guided consensus sequences were performed with migec v1.2.7. With mixcr v2.1.11, UMI consensuses were aligned to TRA and TRB V and J templates and assembled into clonotypes. Expanded or contracted clonotypes were those called significant by both edgeR and NoisET, with noise models trained on biological replicates. For edgeR calls, the thresholds were a false discovery rate-adjusted p below 0.01 and a log2 fold-change of 1. As an exploratory analysis of dynamics, max-normalized trajectories of the 1000 most abundant clonotypes were examined by PCA with hierarchical clustering. Separately sequenced CD4+ and CD8+ repertoires were used to assign a CD4 or CD8 phenotype to each responding clone. TCRdb itself trimmed the public reads at Q25 with fastp, ran MiXCR and retained productive beta chains. For every CDR3 protein sequence, its rows merge into one entry that carries the most common genes and DNA. None of the V and J calls come from the authors' own analysis; TCRdb made them. The sample yields hundreds of thousands of distinct CDR3 sequences; roughly 20% were counted once. The ten largest clones represent about 8.4% of the sample.

Ficoll-Paque density gradient centrifugation was used to isolate PBMCs. Points the paper makes about the study in general: SARS-CoV-2 specificity of the second-wave clones peaking on day 37 was not confirmed. Only a couple of mild cases were covered in the study, and larger cohorts including severe cases with pre-infection samples were considered necessary. Some responding clones were found in pre-infection memory, which suggests that pre-existing cross-reactive memory T cells took part in the SARS-CoV-2 response. Clones that contracted from day 15 to 85 showed balanced CD4/CD8 phenotypes, whereas a second wave of clones that expanded from day 15 to 37 leaned towards CD4+. Contracting CD4+ clones were found mainly in CM and EM memory subsets, while CD8+ clones were enriched in EMRA.

The chain is assembled from TRBV9 and TRBJ2-1; 7 junctional bases match TRBD2. Specimen: PBMCs or a T cell subset sorted from them (not recorded which). This receptor was taken from an adult woman who had mild COVID-19 (a few samples of this study predate the infection). The sample titles of this study are shuffled in the database, so cell type and time point are left out; the donor was told from shared clones. In nucleotide form, the sequence is TGTGCCAGCAGCGGGGGGGGACTATTCTACAATGAGCAGTTCTTC. Its translation is CASSGGGLFYNEQFF.